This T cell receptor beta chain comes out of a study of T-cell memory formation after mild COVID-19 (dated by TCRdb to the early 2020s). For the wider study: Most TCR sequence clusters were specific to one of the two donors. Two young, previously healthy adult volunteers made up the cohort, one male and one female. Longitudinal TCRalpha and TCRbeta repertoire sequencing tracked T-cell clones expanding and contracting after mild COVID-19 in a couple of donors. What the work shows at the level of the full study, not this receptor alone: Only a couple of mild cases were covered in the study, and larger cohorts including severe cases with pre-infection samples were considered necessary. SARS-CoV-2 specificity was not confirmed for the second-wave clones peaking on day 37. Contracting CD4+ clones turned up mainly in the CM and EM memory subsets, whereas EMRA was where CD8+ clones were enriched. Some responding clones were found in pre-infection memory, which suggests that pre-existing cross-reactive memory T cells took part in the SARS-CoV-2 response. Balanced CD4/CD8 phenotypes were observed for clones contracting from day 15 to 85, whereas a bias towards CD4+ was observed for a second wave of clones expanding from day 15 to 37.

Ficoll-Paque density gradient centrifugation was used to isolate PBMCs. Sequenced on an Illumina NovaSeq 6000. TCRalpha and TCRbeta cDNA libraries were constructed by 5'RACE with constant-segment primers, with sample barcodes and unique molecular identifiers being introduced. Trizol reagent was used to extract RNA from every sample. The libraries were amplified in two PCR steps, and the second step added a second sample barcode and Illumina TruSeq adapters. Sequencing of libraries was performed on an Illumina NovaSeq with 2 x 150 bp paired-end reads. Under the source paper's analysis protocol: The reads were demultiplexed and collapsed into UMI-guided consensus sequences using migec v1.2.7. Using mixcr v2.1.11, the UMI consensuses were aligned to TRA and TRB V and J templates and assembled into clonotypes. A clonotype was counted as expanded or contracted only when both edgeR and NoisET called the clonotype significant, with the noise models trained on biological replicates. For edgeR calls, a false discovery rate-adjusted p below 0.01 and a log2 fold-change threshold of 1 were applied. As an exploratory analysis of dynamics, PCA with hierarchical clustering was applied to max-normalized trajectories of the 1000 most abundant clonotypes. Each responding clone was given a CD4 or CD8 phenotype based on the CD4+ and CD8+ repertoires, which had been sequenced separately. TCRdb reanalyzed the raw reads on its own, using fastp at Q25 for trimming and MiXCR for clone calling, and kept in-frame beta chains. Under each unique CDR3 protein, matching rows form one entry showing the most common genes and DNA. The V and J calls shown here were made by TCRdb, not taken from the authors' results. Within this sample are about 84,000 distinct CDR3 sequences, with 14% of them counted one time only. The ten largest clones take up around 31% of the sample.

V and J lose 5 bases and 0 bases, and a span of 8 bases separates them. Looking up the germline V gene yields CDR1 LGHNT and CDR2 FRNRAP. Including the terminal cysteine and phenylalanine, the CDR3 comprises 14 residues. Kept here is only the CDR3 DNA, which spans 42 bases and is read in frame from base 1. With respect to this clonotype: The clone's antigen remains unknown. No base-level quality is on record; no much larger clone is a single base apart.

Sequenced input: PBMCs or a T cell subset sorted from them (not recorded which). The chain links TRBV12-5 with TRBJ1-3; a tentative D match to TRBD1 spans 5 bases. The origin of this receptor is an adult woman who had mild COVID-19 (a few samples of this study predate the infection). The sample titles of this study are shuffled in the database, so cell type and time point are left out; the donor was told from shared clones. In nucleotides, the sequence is TGTGCTAGTGGTCCTGACAGCTCTGGAAACACCATATATTTT. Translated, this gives CASGPDSSGNTIYF.